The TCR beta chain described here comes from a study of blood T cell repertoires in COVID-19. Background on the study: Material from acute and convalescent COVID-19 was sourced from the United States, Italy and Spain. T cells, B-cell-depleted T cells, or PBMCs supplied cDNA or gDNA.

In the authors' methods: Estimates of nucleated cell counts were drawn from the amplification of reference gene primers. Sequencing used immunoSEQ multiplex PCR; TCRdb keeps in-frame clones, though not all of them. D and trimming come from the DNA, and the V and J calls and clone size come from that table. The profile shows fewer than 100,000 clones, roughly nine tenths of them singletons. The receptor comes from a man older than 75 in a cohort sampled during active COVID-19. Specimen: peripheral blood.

In nucleotides, the CDR3 is TGCGCCAGCAGCGTATCAGGGATCGGGGAGCTGTTTTTT. Translated, it gives CASSVSGIGELFF. This chain joins TRBV5-1 and TRBJ2-2, with D tentatively TRBD1 (5 bases). The CDR3 length is 13 residues. Germline V lookup: CDR1 SGHRS, CDR2 YFSETQ. The V end was cut by 4 bases, the J end by 7 bases, with 11 bases between.